These T cell receptor beta chains were read from a single sample in a study of OX40 agonist ivuxolimab in advanced cancers. Produced via immunoSEQ multiplex PCR; TCRdb's table is partial and in-frame only. In the table there are 35,000 to 45,000 clones, around 89% of which are singletons. The sequencing used CD4+ or CD8+ T cells sorted from blood, collected in a trial of the OX40 agonist ivuxolimab. These receptors were taken from an adult with an advanced solid tumor such as melanoma, head and neck, liver or kidney cancer. The conserved cysteine and the conserved F or W are not part of the CDR3 here. The D gene is left open where the match is weak.

V gene	D gene	CDR3 protein
TRBV28	.	ASSRRSPFEAF
TRBV7-3	.	ASSLTFSDTQY
TRBV7-3	.	ASSNIGDQGLYEQY
TRBV5-1	.	ASSLGDWGSYGYT
TRBV19	.	ATKGYREGEQY
TRBV10-1	TRBD2	ASSESGGGYNEQF
TRBV12-5	.	ASGLVQGATGELF
TRBV18	.	ASSRSNSPLH
TRBV5-1	TRBD2	ASSPFLAGGNTQY
TRBV4-1	TRBD1	ASSQPGQRNTIY
TRBV7-2	.	ASKTRAGYT
TRBV27	TRBD1	ASSRYGTATYGYT
TRBV7-8	.	ASSFLGHSTDTQY
TRBV6-1	.	ASTTAGQPNEKLF
TRBV6-5	.	ASSLRLEPNEQF
TRBV2	.	ATLATSGANVLT
TRBV27	TRBD2	ASSLVAGVVGELF
TRBV6-6	.	ASKRGARDTIY
TRBV7-2	.	ASSLEGARIETQY
TRBV7-6	.	ASSLEPGAKSQPQH
TRBV30	.	AWSKGRSYEQY
TRBV10-3	TRBD2	AMSGGLAATEQF
TRBV28	.	ASSLGEGPNYGYT
TRBV5-6	.	ASSLASSYEQY
TRBV18	.	ASSPPMGGASNTEAF
TRBV18	TRBD2	ASSPTSGPSYEQY
TRBV5-1	.	ASRPDIGETQY
TRBV19	TRBD1	ASSIGVQGYTGELF
TRBV18	TRBD1	ASSLDRGRNGYT
TRBV6-1	TRBD2	ASSRAGGGYTQY
TRBV11-2	.	ASSNRVQAF
TRBV27	.	ASSLSPSTANYGYT
TRBV6-1	.	ASRLSGANVLT
TRBV6-5	TRBD1	ASSFLDRVLYYGYT
TRBV28	.	ACHLTNYGYT
TRBV15	.	ATSRDRLQGSEQY
TRBV11-2	.	ASSLTELYEQY
TRBV11-2	TRBD2	ASSLEGAGRGETQY
TRBV5-6	TRBD1	ASSFVTGGRDTQY
TRBV7-6	TRBD2	ASSGSGGVKRNEQF
TRBV2	.	ASYPTVSGANVLT
TRBV28	.	ASSFGQNYEQY
TRBV18	.	ASSPSLDSTDTQY
TRBV28	.	ASSFVQLSNQPQH
TRBV28	TRBD2	ASSPQAGEGTDTQY
TRBV6-5	TRBD1	ASSHWTGSRADTQY
TRBV5-1	TRBD1	ASSFSGGRSPLH
TRBV28	TRBD1	ASSDPGQTFGEQY
TRBV21-1	.	ASSKNWGTNYGYT
TRBV28	.	ASTPTREPSYNEQF
TRBV27	TRBD2	ASSPSGSGTGELF
TRBV6-6	.	ASSYLDYGYT
TRBV7-2	TRBD2	ASSSKRGSSYNEQF
TRBV6-1	TRBD1	ASIRGGLYYGYT
TRBV25-1	.	ASSEWGTGELF